The 10 T cell receptor beta chains presented below share a single source sample, sequenced in a study of shared clonotypes between healthy human individuals. Terminally differentiated effector memory CD45RA+ cells were excluded from the naive CD8 cells, which were CD45RO-negative and positively selected for CCR7. Only in-frame clones appear in the TCRdb table, and some are missing; sequencing was by immunoSEQ multiplex PCR. The table shows approximately 2,200,000 clones, with more than 85% occurring only once. Sequenced material: naive CD8+ T cells from PBMCs. The receptors derive from a man aged 18 to 29 in good health. Some clones in this sample may be carry-over from other donors' samples.

The chain uses TRBV25-1 and TRBJ1-4; D is undetermined. The CDR3 covers 11 residues. The germline gives CDR1 MGHDK, CDR2 SYGVNS. Trimming pared 7 bases from V and 10 bases from J, leaving 10 bases between. CDR3 in DNA: TGTGCCAGCATCCTTGGTGGAAAACTGTTTTTT. As protein: CASILGGKLFF.

With regard to this clone: The same CDR3 also results from other DNA sequences found in this sample. The V and J genes are TRBV7-2 and TRBJ2-7; D gene unclear. Per the germline V gene, CDR1 is SGHTA and CDR2 is FQGNSA. There are 12 residues in the CDR3. V was pared by 3 bases and J by 3 bases, with 6 bases between. The DNA of the CDR3 is TGTGCCAGCAGCTTGCCTAGCTACGAGCAGTACTTC. Its protein product is CASSLPSYEQYF.

Note on this clone: This specimen includes other DNA sequences encoding the same CDR3. V usage is TRBV28 and J usage is TRBJ2-7; D not resolved. The germline V gene has CDR1 MDHEN and CDR2 SYDVKM. The CDR3 spans 10 residues. Trimming pared 5 bases from V and 6 bases from J, leaving 5 bases between. The CDR3: CASSRAEQYF. The CDR3 DNA follows: TGTGCCAGCAGTCGGGCCGAGCAGTACTTC.

The chain employs TRBV28 and TRBJ1-5; no clear D gene. There are 16 residues in the CDR3. Germline V lookup: CDR1 MDHEN, CDR2 SYDVKM. Trimming shortened V by 5 bases and J by 0 bases, and 14 bases separated the two germline ends. The CDR3: CASSPLTGNSNQPQHF. The CDR3 nucleotides are TGTGCCAGCAGTCCCTTAACTGGGAATAGCAATCAGCCCCAGCATTTT.

This rearrangement joins TRBV5-4 to TRBJ2-7; D possibly uses TRBD1 or TRBD2 (5 bases each). CDR1 is SGHNT, CDR2 YYREEE, per germline (reference sequence). This CDR3 comprises 12 residues. Trimming pared 2 bases from V and 6 bases from J, leaving 9 bases between. The CDR3 DNA reads as TGTGCCAGCAGCTTCGGGGCGGGCGAGCAGTACTTC. Translating gives CASSFGAGEQYF.

V is TRBV9 and J is TRBJ2-1; the match to TRBD2 covers 9 bases. The V gene's germline CDR1 is SGDLS and CDR2 YYNGEE. CDR3 size: 17 residues. Losses at the gene ends were 0 bases for V and 0 bases for J; bases not matched to a gene: 4. The CDR3 protein is CASSVGSSGTSYNEQFF. The CDR3 nucleotides read TGTGCCAGCAGCGTAGGCTCTAGCGGGACCTCCTACAATGAGCAGTTCTTC.

This chain connects TRBV29-1 to TRBJ2-1, with 9 bases matching TRBD2. J was trimmed by 7 bases and V by 2 bases; bases with no gene match: 6. The V gene's germline CDR1 is SQVTM and CDR2 ANQGSEA. The length of the CDR3 is 14 residues. CDR3: CSVENSGRGNEQFF. The DNA for the CDR3 is TGCAGCGTTGAAAATAGCGGGAGAGGTAATGAGCAGTTCTTC.

This clone was counted a few times. This chain links TRBV6-1 with TRBJ2-7; 12 bases are shared with TRBD1. Germline-derived CDR1 and CDR2 are MNHNS and SASEGT. The CDR3 has 13 residues. Germline trimming cut 8 bases from V and 4 bases from J; bases unmatched to any gene: 3. The CDR3 bases are TGTGCCAGCTGGGACAGGGGGCATTACGAGCAGTACTTC. Its translation is CASWDRGHYEQYF.

The chain is built from TRBV2 and TRBJ2-7; 8 nucleotides line up with TRBD1. Trimming cost V 0 bases and J 5 bases; bases outside gene matches: 6. The CDR3 length is 15 residues. Germline lookup yields CDR1 SNHLY and CDR2 FYNNEI. The CDR3 coding sequence is TGTGCCAGCAGTGAAGCGCAGGGGGCGGACCACGAGCAGTACTTC. Amino acid sequence: CASSEAQGADHEQYF.

The V gene is TRBV7-3, the J gene TRBJ2-3; TRBD2 aligns across 8 bases. Per germline, CDR1 SGHTA and CDR2 FQGTGA. CDR3 size: 15 residues. After removal of 3 bases from V and 2 bases from J, the junction contained 4 bases not matched to a gene. The CDR3 DNA is TGTGCCAGCAGCTTTTTAGCGGGGCCCACAGATACGCAGTATTTT. This gives the protein CASSFLAGPTDTQYF.